These 30 T cell receptor beta chains originate from one sample sequenced in a study of OX40 agonist ivuxolimab in advanced cancers. Here immunoSEQ multiplex PCR was the method, and the copy in TCRdb shows in-frame clones only, minus some. The sample contains approximately 84,000 clones, 80% to 90% of which appear only once. Sequences were derived from CD4+ or CD8+ T cells sorted from blood, sampled in a trial of the OX40 agonist ivuxolimab. The receptors derive from an adult with an advanced solid tumor such as melanoma, head and neck, liver or kidney cancer.

The DNA of the CDR3 is TGTGCCAGCTCACCAAGTCGAGACAGGGGTGGCTACACCTTC. Translated: CASSPSRDRGGYTF. The chain links TRBV18 to TRBJ1-2, with 8 bases aligning to TRBD1. This CDR3 is 14 amino acids long. CDR1 and CDR2 (germline): KGHSH, LQKENI. Trimming cost V 2 bases and J 7 bases; bases outside gene matches: 6.

This chain connects TRBV6-1 to TRBJ1-4; D is possibly TRBD1 (6 bases). Germline CDR1 and CDR2: MNHNS and SASEGT. V was pared by 0 bases and J by 6 bases, with 14 bases between. CDR3 length equals 16 residues. The CDR3 DNA follows: TGTGCCAGCAGTGAAGCGGCTAGACAGGTTGATGAAAAACTGTTTTTT. Its translation: CASSEAARQVDEKLFF.

The rearrangement uses TRBV6-1 and TRBJ2-7; D is ambiguous. The germline V and J ends were trimmed by 4 bases and 2 bases, with 9 bases remaining between them. CDR1 is MNHNS, CDR2 SASEGT, per germline. The CDR3 length is 13 residues. CDR3 protein: CASSAGRTYEQYF. In DNA form, the CDR3 reads TGTGCCAGCAGTGCAGGACGTACCTACGAGCAGTACTTC.

This chain uses TRBV5-8 with TRBJ1-3; D is possibly TRBD1 (5 bases). The CDR3 totals 14 residues. Trimming cost V 6 bases and J 0 bases, with 10 bases left between them. CDR1 and CDR2 from the germline V gene are SGHTS and YDEGEE. CDR3 protein: CASKRGISGNTIYF. In DNA form, the CDR3 reads TGTGCCAGCAAGAGGGGAATCTCTGGAAACACCATATATTTT.

The chain carries TRBV28 and TRBJ1-6; 9 bases fit TRBD1. CDR3 size: 14 residues. V lost 4 bases to trimming and J lost 6 bases; unmatched junction nucleotides: 1. Germline assignment: CDR1 MDHEN and CDR2 SYDVKM. The CDR3 sequence is CASSSGQGNSPLHF. CDR3 bases: TGTGCCAGCAGTTCGGGACAGGGTAATTCACCCCTCCACTTT.

V gene TRBV5-4 combines with J gene TRBJ2-1; a possible D gene is TRBD1 (5 bases). The germline V gene encodes CDR1 SGHNT and CDR2 YYREEE (reference sequence). The CDR3 covers 14 residues. Trimming took off 0 bases at V and 9 bases at J, with 13 bases between the two ends. The CDR3 here is CASSLVGRAGEQFF. The CDR3 DNA reads TGTGCCAGCAGCTTGGTGGGCAGGGCCGGTGAGCAGTTCTTC.

This sequence joins TRBV18 and TRBJ1-2, with a possible D match to TRBD1 (6 bases). Germline-derived CDR1 and CDR2 are KGHSH and LQKENI. The CDR3 covers 15 residues. V gave up 6 bases and J gave up 4 bases, with 18 bases separating them. CDR3 DNA: TGTGCCAGCTCCGCGGGAGTGGGGGCAACCTATGGCTACACCTTC. Its protein is CASSAGVGATYGYTF.

The rearrangement links TRBV9 to TRBJ1-2; possible D gene TRBD1, 5 bases. V was clipped by 0 bases and J by 5 bases, with 20 bases between them. The CDR3 extends over 17 amino acids. From germline, CDR1 is SGDLS and CDR2 YYNGEE. The CDR3 nucleotides are TGTGCCAGCAGCGTAGGGGCCGGGGGTCCCAGTGGATATGGCTACACCTTC. Residues: CASSVGAGGPSGYGYTF.

The chain carries TRBV2 and TRBJ2-2; D unresolved. Looked up from germline, CDR1 is SNHLY and CDR2 is FYNNEI. The CDR3 is 16 residues long. The V and J ends lost 1 base and 1 base respectively, with 10 bases between them. CDR3 nucleotide sequence: TGTGCCAGCAGTGAAGAGGGCACCCAGAACACCGGGGAGCTGTTTTTT. It yields the protein CASSEEGTQNTGELFF.

The chain has TRBV28 and TRBJ2-1, with 11 bases matching TRBD2. CDR1 and CDR2 from the germline V gene are MDHEN and SYDVKM. The CDR3 loop spans 15 amino acids. The V gene end was trimmed by 5 bases and the J gene end by 6 bases; junction bases not matched to a gene: 6. CDR3 bases: TGTGCCAGCAGTGTGGGACTAGCGGTCCCCAATGAGCAGTTCTTC. The encoded protein is CASSVGLAVPNEQFF.

The chain carries TRBV11-2 and TRBJ2-5; tentatively, D is TRBD1 or TRBD2 (5 bases each). The CDR3 covers 16 residues. Germline CDR1 SGHAT, CDR2 FQNNGV. The germline V and J ends were trimmed by 3 bases and 4 bases, with 18 bases remaining between them. Here the CDR3 reads CASSLPRASGGETQYF. In DNA, the CDR3 is TGTGCCAGCAGCTTGCCAAGGGCGAGTGGGGGAGAGACCCAGTACTTC.

CDR3 loop: CASSILDQPQHF. As DNA, the CDR3 is TGTGCCAGTAGTATTTTGGATCAGCCCCAGCATTTT. The chain employs TRBV19 and TRBJ1-5; D remains unclear. V lost 3 bases to trimming and J lost 5 bases, with 5 bases between them. CDR1 is LNHDA, CDR2 SQIVND, per germline (reference sequence). CDR3 length: 12 residues. Combining the CDR3 with reference TRBV19 and TRBJ1-5 gives the whole variable domain DGGITQSPKYLFRKEGQNVTLSCEQNLNHDAMYWYRQDPGQGLRLIYYSQIVNDFQKGDIAEGYSVSREKKESFPLTVTSAQKNPTAFYLCASSILDQPQHFGDGTRLSIL.

This clone was detected only once. This chain connects TRBV10-1 to TRBJ2-1; 12 nucleotides align to TRBD2. V gave up 6 bases and J gave up 0 bases; unmatched junction bases: 9. The germline CDR1 and CDR2 sequences are WNHNN and SYGVQD (reference sequence). CDR3 length: 18 amino acids. The chain's CDR3 is CASRDTSGGPSSYNEQFF. The CDR3 DNA follows: TGCGCCAGCAGGGATACTAGCGGGGGGCCGAGCTCCTACAATGAGCAGTTCTTC.

J is TRBJ1-2 and V is TRBV19; possibly TRBD1 for D (6 bases). CDR1 and CDR2 (germline): LNHDA, SQIVND (reference sequence). Trimming stripped 9 bases from V and 4 bases from J, with 12 bases between. The CDR3 loop spans 12 amino acids. The CDR3 DNA follows: TGTGCCAGCCGGGACACGTTCTATGGCTACACCTTC. This gives the protein CASRDTFYGYTF.

V usage is TRBV6-5 and J usage is TRBJ2-6; D gene unclear. V lost 5 bases and J 3 bases, leaving 11 bases between the germline ends. The CDR3 totals 15 residues. CDR1 and CDR2 from the germline V gene are MNHEY and SVGAGI. For the CDR3, the DNA is TGTGCCAGCAGTCAGCCAAAGGTTGGGGCCAACGTCCTGACTTTC. Its protein product is CASSQPKVGANVLTF.

This chain joins TRBV11-2 and TRBJ1-4; 8 nucleotides align to TRBD1. J gave up 4 bases and V 3 bases, and 10 bases lay outside the gene matches. CDR3 length: 17 residues. The germline gives CDR1 SGHAT, CDR2 FQNNGV. The CDR3: CASSFTGGRLGNEKLFF. Written as DNA, the CDR3 is TGTGCCAGCAGCTTTACAGGGGGAAGGTTGGGTAATGAAAAACTGTTTTTT. Full variable domain (outside the CDR3, taken from reference TRBV11-2 and TRBJ1-4): EAGVAQSPRYKIIEKRQSVAFWCNPISGHATLYWYQQILGQGPKLLIQFQNNGVVDDSQLPKDRFSAERLKGVDSTLKIQPAKLEDSAVYLCASSFTGGRLGNEKLFFGSGTQLSVL.

The CDR3: CAWSGGRTVNEKLFF. CDR3 coding DNA: TGTGCCTGGAGTGGGGGGCGGACAGTTAATGAAAAACTGTTTTTT. The chain is built from TRBV30 and TRBJ1-4; D is perhaps TRBD1 (6 bases). With 1 base removed from V and 4 bases from J, the gap between germline ends came to 13 bases. Looked up from germline, CDR1 is GTSNPN and CDR2 is SVGIG (reference sequence). CDR3 length equals 15 residues.

J is TRBJ2-7 and V is TRBV11-2; TRBD1 matches 7 bases. Germline V gives CDR1 SGHAT, CDR2 FQNNGV. V gave up 5 bases and J gave up 7 bases; unmatched junction bases: 17. CDR3 length: 16 residues. The CDR3, as DNA: TGTGCCAGCAGCCAGACCCCCGGGACAGTTCCTGGGGAGCAGTACTTC. The encoded protein is CASSQTPGTVPGEQYF.

This chain links TRBV9 with TRBJ1-3, with D hard to call. The germline V and J ends were trimmed by 4 bases and 1 base, with 15 bases remaining between them. The CDR3 sequence is 16 residues long. Per germline, CDR1 SGDLS and CDR2 YYNGEE. The CDR3 spells CASSIALLGSGNTIYF. CDR3 in DNA: TGTGCCAGCAGCATAGCTCTCCTGGGGTCTGGAAACACCATATATTTT.

This chain joins TRBV5-4 and TRBJ1-5; 10 nucleotides agree with TRBD1. CDR1 is SGHNT, CDR2 YYREEE, per germline (reference sequence). This CDR3 has 15 residues. V was pared by 4 bases and J by 3 bases, with 4 bases of the junction left unmatched. The CDR3 region has the DNA TGTGCCAGCAGCGCGGGGACAGGGGACAATCAGCCCCAGCATTTT. Its protein is CASSAGTGDNQPQHF.

The rearrangement uses TRBV28 and TRBJ1-1; possibly TRBD1 for D (6 bases). This CDR3 has 14 amino acids. CDR1 is MDHEN and CDR2 is SYDVKM in the germline V gene. Trimming took 6 bases from V and 3 from J, leaving 14 bases between them. CDR3 region: CASRLGGLDTEAFF. The CDR3 DNA sequence: TGTGCCAGCAGGTTAGGGGGGCTGGACACTGAAGCTTTCTTT.

CDR3 protein: CASSEHRGRASYEQYF. The DNA of the CDR3 is TGTGCCAGCAGCGAGCACCGCGGGAGAGCGTCCTACGAGCAGTACTTC. The V gene is TRBV2, the J gene TRBJ2-7; 7 nucleotides match TRBD2. The germline gives CDR1 SNHLY, CDR2 FYNNEI. The V segment lost 6 bases and the J segment 1 base; nucleotides outside the gene matches: 12. The CDR3 sequence is 16 residues long.

A remark on this clone: At the DNA level, this CDR3 is encoded by other sequences in the same sample as well. The chain recombines TRBV6-5 with TRBJ1-6; D uncertain. Germline loops: CDR1 MNHEY, CDR2 SVGAGI. V gave up 6 bases and J gave up 6 bases, with 6 bases separating them. This CDR3 is 12 amino acids long. Written as DNA, the CDR3 is TGTGCCAGCAGAACCCCTAATTCACCCCTCCACTTT. Translation gives CASRTPNSPLHF.

The chain carries TRBV4-1 and TRBJ2-1; tentative D call: TRBD2 (6 bases). Germline V CDR1 and CDR2: MGHRA, YSYEKL. The CDR3 sequence is 14 residues long. V dropped 2 bases and J dropped 5 bases, with 10 bases sitting between them. CDR3 DNA: TGCGCCAGCAGCCAACAAATAGCGGACAATGAGCAGTTCTTC. It is translated as CASSQQIADNEQFF.

This rearrangement joins TRBV6-1 to TRBJ1-5; D ambiguous. The V gene's germline CDR1 is MNHNS and CDR2 SASEGT. The V and J ends lost 8 bases and 1 base respectively, with 9 bases between them. The CDR3 covers 13 residues. CDR3: CASGGMSNQPQHF. Here the CDR3 DNA reads TGTGCCAGCGGAGGGATGAGCAATCAGCCCCAGCATTTT.

This chain connects TRBV5-4 to TRBJ2-3, with 12 bases fitting TRBD2. J gave up 5 bases and V 0 bases, and 7 bases lay outside the gene matches. Germline CDR1 SGHNT, CDR2 YYREEE (reference sequence). The CDR3 runs 17 residues. The CDR3 DNA is TGTGCCAGCAGCTTGGGGCTAGCGGGGGGGCTGGTAGATACGCAGTATTTT. Amino acids: CASSLGLAGGLVDTQYF.

This chain joins TRBV7-7 and TRBJ2-3; TRBD1 aligns across 7 bases. The CDR3 runs to 13 residues. Trimming cost V 5 bases and J 9 bases; bases outside gene matches: 8. Germline V CDR1 and CDR2: SSHAT, FNYEAQ (reference sequence). The CDR3 loop reads CASSPDRVGTQYF. The CDR3 region has the DNA TGTGCCAGCAGCCCTGACAGGGTTGGAACGCAGTATTTT.

This clone was seen a single time. The J gene is TRBJ1-2, the V gene TRBV6-6; weak D call: TRBD1 (5 bases). V lost 2 bases and J lost 2, with 9 bases in between. Germline CDR1 and CDR2: MNHNY and SVGAGI (reference sequence). The CDR3 extends over 14 amino acids. The CDR3: CASSYPGRNYGYTF. The CDR3 bases are TGTGCCAGCAGTTACCCGGGACGGAACTATGGCTACACCTTC.

V and J are TRBV2 and TRBJ1-2, with D possibly matching TRBD1 (5 bases). The CDR3 has 15 amino acids. Looked up from germline, CDR1 is SNHLY and CDR2 is FYNNEI. Trimming removed 1 base from V and 2 bases from J, with 11 bases in between. CDR3 loop: CASSEGVRENYGYTF. The CDR3 nucleotides are TGTGCCAGCAGTGAAGGGGTCAGGGAGAACTATGGCTACACCTTC.

This chain connects TRBV5-5 to TRBJ1-5; D ambiguous. The CDR3 extends over 15 amino acids. Germline V lookup: CDR1 SGHKS, CDR2 YYEKEE (reference sequence). V was clipped by 0 bases and J by 3 bases, with 10 bases between them. The CDR3 sequence is CASSLVVDLNQPQHF. The CDR3, as DNA: TGTGCCAGCAGCTTGGTGGTCGACCTCAATCAGCCCCAGCATTTT.